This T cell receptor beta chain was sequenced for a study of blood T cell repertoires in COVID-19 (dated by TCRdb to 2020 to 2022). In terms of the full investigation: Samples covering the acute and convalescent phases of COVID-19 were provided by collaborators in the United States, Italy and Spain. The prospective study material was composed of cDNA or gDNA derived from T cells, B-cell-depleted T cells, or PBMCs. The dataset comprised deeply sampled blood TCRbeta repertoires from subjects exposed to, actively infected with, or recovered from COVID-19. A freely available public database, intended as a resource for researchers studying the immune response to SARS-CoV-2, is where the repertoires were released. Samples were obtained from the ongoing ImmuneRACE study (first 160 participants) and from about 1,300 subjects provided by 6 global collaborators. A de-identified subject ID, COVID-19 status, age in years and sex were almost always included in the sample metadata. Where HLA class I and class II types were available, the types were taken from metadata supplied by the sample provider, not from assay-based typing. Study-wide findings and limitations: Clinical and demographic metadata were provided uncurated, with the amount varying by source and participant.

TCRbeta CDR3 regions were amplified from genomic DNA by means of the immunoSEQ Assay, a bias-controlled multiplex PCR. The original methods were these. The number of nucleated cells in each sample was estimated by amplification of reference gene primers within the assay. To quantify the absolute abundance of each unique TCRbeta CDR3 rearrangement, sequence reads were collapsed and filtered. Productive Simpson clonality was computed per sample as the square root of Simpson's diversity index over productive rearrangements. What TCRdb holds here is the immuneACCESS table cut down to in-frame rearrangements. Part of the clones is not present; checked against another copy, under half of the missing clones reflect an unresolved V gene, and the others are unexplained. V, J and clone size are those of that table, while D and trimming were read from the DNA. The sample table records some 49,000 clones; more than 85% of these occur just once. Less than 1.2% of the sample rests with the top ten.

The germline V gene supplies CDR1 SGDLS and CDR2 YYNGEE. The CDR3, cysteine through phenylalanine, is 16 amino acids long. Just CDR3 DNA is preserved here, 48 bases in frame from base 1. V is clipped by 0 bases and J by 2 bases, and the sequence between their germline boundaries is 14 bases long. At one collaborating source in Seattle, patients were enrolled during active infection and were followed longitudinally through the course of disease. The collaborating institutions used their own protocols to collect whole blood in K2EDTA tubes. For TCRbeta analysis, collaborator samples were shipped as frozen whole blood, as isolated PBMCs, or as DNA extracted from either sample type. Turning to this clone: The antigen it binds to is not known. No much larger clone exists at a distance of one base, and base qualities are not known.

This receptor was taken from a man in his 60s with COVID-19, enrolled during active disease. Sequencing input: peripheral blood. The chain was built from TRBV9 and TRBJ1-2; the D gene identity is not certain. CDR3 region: CASSVEAGAGNYGYTF. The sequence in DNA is TGTGCCAGCAGCGTAGAGGCAGGCGCGGGGAACTATGGCTACACCTTC.